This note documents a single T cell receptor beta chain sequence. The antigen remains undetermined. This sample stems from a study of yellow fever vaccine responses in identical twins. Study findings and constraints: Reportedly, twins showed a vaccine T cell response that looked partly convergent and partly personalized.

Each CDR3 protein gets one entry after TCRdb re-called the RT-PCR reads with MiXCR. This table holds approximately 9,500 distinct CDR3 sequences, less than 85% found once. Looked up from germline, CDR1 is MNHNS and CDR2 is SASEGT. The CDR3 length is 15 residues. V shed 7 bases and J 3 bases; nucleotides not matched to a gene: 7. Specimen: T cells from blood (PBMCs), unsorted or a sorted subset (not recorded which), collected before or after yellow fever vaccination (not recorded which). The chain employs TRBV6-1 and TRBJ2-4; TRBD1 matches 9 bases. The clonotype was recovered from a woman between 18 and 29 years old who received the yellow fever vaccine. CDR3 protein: CASNLRQGGKNIQYF. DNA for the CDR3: TGTGCCAGCAACCTCAGACAGGGGGGCAAAAACATTCAGTACTTC.